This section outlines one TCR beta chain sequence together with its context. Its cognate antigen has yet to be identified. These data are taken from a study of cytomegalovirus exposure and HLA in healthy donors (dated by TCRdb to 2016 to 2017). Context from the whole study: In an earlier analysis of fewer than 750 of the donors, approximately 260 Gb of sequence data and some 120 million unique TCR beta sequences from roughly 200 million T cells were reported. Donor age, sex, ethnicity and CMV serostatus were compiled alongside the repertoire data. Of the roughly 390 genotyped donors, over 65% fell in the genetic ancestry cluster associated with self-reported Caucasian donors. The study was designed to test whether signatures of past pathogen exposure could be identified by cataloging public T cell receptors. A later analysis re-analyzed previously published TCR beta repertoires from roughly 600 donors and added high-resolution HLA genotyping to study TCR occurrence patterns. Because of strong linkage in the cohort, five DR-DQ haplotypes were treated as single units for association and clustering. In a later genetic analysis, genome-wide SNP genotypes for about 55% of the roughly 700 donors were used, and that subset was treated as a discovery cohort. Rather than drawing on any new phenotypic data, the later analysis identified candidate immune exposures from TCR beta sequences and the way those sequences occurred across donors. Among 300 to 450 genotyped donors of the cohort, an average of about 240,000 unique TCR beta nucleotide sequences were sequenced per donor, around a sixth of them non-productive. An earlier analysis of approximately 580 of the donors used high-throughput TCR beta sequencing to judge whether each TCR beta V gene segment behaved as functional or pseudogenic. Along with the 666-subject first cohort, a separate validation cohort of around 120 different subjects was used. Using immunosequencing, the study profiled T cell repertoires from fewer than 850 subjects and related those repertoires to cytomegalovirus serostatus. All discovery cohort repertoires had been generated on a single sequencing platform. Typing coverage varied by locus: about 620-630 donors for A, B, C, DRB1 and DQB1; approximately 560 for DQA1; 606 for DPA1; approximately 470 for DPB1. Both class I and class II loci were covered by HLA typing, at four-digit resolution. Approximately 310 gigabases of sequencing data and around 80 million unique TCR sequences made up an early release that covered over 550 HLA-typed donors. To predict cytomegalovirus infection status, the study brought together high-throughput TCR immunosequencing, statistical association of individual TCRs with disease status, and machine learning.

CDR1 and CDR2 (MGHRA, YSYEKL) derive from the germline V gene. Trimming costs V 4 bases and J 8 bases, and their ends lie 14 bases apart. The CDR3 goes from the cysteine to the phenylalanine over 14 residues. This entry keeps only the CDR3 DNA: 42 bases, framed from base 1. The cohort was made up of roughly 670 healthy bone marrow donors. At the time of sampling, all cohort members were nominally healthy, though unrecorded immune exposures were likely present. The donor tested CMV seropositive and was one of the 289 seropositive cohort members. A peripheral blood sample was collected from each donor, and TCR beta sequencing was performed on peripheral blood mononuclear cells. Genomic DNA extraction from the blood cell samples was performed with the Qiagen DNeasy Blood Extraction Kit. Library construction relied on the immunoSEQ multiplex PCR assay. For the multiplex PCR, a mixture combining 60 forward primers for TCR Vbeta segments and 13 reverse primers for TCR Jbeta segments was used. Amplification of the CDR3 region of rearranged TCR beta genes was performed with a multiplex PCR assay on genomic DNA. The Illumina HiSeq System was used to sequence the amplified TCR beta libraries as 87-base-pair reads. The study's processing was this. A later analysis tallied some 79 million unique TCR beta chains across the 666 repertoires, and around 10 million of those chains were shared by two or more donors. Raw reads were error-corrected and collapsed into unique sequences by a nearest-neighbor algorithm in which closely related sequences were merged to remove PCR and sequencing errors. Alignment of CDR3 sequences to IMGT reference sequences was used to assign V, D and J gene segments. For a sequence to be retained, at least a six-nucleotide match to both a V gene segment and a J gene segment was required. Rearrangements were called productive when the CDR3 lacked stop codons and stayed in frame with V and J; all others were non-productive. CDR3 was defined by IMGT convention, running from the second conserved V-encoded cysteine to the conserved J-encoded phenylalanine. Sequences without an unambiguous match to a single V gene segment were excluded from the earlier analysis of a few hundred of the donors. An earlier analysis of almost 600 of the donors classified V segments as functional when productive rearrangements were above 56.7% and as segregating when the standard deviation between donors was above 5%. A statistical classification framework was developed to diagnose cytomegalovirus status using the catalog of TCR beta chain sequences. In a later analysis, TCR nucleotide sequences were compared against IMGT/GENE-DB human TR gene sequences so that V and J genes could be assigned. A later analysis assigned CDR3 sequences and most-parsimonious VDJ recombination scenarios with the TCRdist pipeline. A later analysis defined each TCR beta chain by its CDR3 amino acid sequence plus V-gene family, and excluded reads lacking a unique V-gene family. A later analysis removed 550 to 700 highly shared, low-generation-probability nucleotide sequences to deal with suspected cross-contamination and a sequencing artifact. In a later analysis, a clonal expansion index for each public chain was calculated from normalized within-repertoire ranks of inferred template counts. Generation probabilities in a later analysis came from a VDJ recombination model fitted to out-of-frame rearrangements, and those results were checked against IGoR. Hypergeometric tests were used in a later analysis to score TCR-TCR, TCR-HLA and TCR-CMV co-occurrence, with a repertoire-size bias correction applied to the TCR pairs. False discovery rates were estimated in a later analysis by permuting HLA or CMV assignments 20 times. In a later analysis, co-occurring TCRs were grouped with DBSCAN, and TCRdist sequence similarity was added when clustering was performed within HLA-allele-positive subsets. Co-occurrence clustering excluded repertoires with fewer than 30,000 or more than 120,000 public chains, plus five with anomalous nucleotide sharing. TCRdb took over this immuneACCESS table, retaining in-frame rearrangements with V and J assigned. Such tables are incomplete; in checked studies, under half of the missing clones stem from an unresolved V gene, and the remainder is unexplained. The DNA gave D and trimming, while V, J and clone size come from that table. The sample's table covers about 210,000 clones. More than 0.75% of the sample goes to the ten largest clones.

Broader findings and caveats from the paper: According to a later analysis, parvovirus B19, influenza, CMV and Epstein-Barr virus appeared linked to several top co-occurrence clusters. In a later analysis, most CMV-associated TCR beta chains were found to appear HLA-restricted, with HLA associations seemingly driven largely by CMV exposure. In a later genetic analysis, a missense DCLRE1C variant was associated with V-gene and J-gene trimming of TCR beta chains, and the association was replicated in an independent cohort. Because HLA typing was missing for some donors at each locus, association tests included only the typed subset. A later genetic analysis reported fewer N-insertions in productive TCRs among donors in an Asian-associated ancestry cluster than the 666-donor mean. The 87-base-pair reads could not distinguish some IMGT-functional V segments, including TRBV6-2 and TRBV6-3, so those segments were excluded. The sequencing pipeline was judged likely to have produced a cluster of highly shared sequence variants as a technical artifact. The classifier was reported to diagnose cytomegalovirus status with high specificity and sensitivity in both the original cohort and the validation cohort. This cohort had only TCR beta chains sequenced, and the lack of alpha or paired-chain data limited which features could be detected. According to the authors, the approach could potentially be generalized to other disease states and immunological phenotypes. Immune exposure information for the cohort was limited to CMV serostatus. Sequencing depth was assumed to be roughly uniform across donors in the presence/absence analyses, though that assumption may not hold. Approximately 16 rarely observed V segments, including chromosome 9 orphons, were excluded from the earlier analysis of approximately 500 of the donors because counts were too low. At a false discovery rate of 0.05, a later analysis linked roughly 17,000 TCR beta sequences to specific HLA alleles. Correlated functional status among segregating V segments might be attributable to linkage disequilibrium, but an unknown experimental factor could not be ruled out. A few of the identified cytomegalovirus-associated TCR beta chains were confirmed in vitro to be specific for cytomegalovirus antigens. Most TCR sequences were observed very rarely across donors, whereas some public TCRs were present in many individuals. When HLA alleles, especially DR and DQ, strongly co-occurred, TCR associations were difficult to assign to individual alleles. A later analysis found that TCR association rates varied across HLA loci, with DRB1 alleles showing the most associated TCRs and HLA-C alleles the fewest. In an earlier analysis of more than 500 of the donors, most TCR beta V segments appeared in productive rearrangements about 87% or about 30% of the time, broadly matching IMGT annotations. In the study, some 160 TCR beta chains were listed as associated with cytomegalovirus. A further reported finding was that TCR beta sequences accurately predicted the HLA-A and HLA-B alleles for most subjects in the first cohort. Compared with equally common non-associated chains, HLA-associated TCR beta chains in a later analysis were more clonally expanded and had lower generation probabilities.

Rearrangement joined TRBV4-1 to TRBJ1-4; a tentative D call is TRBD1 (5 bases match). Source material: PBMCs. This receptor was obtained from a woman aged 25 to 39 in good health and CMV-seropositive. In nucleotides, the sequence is TGCGCCAGCAGCCGCCCCACAGGAAGGGAAAAACTGTTTTTT. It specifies CASSRPTGREKLFF.